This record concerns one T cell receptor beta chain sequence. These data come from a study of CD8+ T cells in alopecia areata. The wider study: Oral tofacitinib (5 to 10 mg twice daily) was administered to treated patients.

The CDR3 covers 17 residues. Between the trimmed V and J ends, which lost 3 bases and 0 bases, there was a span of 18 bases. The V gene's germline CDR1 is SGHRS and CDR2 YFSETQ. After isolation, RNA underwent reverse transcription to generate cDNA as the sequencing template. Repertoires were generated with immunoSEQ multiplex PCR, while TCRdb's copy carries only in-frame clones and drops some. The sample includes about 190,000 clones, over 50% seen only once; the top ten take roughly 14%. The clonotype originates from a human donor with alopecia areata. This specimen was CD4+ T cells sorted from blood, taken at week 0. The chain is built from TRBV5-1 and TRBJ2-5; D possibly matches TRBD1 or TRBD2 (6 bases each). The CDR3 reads CASSYYRVSGDQETQYF. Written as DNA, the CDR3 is TGCGCCAGCAGCTACTACAGGGTATCGGGGGACCAAGAGACCCAGTACTTC.